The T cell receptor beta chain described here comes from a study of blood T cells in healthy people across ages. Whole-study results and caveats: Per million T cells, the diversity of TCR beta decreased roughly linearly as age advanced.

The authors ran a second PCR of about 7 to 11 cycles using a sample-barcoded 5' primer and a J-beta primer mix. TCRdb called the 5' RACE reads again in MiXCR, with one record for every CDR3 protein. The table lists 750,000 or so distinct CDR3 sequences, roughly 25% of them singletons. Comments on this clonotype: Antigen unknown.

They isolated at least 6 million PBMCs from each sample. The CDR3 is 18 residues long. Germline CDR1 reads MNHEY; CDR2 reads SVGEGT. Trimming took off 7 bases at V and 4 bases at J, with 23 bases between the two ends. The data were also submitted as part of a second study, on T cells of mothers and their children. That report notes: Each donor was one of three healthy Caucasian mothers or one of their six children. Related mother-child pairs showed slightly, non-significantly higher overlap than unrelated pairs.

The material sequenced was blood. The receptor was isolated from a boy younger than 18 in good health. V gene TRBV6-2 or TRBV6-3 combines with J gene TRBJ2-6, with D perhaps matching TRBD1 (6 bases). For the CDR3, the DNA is TGTGCCAGCAATACCCGGAACAGGGCGAATCCGGGGGCCAACGTCCTGACTTTC. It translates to CASNTRNRANPGANVLTF.